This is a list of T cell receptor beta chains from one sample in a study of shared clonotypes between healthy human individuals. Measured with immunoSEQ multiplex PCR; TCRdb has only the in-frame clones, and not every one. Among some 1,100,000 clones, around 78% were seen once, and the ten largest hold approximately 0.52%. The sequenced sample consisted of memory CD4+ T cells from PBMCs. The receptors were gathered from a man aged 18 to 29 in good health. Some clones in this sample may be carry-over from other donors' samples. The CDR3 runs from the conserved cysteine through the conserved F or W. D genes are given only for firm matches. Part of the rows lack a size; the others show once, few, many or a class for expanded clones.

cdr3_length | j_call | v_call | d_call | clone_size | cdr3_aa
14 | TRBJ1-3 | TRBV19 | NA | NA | CASSEKGKGNTIYF
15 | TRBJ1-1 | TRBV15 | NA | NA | CATSRDPQGNTEAFF
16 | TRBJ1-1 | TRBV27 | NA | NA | CASSFSRPRGFTEAFF
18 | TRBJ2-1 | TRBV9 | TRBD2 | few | CASSVSRGGRDTYNEQFF
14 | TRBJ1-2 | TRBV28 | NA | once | CASGGLPIGYGYTF
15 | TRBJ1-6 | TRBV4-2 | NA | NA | CASSQDDRSNSPLHF
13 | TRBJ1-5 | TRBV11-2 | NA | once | CASSEDIRASQHF
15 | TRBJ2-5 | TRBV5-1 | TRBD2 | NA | CASSTGLAGEETQYF
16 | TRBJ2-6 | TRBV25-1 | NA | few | CASSAPGSPGANVLTF
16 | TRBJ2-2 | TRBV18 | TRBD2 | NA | CASSEYSGANTGELFF
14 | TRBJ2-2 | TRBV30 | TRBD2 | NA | CAWKKGLAEGELFF
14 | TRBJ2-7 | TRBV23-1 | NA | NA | CASLVSCNLYEQYF
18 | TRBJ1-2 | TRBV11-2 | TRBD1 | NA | CASSRDGGQPLGDYGYTF
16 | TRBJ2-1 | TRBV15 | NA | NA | CATSRQGGGLYNEQFF
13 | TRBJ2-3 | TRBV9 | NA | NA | CASSVNSRDTQYF
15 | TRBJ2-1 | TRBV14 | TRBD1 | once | CASSQTGGAGNEQFF
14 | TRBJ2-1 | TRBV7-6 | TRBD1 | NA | CASSPGGRAGEQFF
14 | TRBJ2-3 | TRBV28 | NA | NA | CASSFSGRTDTQYF
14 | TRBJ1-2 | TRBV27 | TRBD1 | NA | CASSWAGGDYGYTF
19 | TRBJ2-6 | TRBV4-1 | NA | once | CASSSTGGTGYSGANVLTF
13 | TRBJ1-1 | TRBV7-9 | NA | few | CASSLSENTEAFF
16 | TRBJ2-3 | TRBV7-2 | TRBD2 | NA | CASSWGLAGGTDTQYF
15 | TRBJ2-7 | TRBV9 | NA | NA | CASSVGDSGGYEQYF
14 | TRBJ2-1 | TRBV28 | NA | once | CASSAGTTNNEQFF